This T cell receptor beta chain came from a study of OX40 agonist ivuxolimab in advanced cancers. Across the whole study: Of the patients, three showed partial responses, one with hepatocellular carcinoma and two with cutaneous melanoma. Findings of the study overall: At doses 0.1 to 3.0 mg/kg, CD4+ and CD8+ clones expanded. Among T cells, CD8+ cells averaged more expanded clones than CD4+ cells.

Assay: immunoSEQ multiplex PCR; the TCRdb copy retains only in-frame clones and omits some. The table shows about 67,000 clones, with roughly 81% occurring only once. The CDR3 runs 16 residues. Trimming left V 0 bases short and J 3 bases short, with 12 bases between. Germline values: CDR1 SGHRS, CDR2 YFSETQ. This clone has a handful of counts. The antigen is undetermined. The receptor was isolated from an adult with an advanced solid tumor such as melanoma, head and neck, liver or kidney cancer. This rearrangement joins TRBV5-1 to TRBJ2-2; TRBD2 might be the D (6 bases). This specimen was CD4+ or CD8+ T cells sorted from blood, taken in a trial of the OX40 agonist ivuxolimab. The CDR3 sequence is CASSLVGGHDTGELFF. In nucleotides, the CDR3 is TGCGCCAGCAGCTTGGTAGGAGGGCATGACACCGGGGAGCTGTTTTTT.